This TCR beta chain derives from a study of T-cell reconstitution after alpha-beta-depleted transplantation in children (dated by TCRdb to about 2016). Regarding the research as a whole: Using TCR repertoire profiling, the study quantitatively followed how T-cell immune reconstitution unfolded in children after TCRalphabeta/CD19-depleted allogeneic hematopoietic cell transplantation.

According to the study, the label for this sample's treatment or condition signals: allogeneic hematopoietic cell transplantation with graft depleted of TCRalphabeta T cells and CD19 B cells. The transplant recipients were children given TCRalphabeta/CD19-depleted allogeneic hematopoietic cell grafts. The germline V gene encodes CDR1 MNHEY and CDR2 SVGAGI. The CDR3 covers 18 residues, taking in both the cysteine and the phenylalanine. The CDR3 DNA has 54 bases and is translated from base 1. Trimming costs V 8 bases and J 1 base, and their ends lie 24 bases apart. To note about this clonotype: Its antigen has not been determined. Per-base qualities were not stored, and no clone one base away is much larger.

The protocol used for the library was PCR. The sequencer listed for this sample is Illumina HiSeq 2500. Molecular barcoding was employed in the preparation of TCR libraries, with unique molecular identifiers being used to normalize TCRbeta repertoire quantification. Using fastp at Q25 and MiXCR, TCRdb reprocessed the public reads and kept productive beta chains. Every CDR3 protein is listed once, alongside the most common genes and DNA of its rows. In all, the sample holds about 200,000 distinct CDR3 sequences, and roughly 9.1% of those were seen once. The leading ten clones occupy 35% of the sample. Study-wide findings and limitations: In some patients, the high TCRbeta diversity seen at day 60 was put down to recipient T cells and intrathymic progenitors that had survived conditioning. Hyperexpanded clone frequencies declined over subsequent months; after one year, T-cell counts and TCRbeta diversity were mostly attributed to newly produced T cells. The apparently early alphabetaT-cell count recovery about two months after transplant was reportedly dependent on only several hundred rapidly expanded clones derived from non-depleted graft cells.

The source was PBMCs, mostly from graft donor cells, collected 360 days after TCRalphabeta/CD19-depleted stem cell transplant. The source of this sequence is a male patient between 2 and 10 years old who had a stem cell transplant for acute myeloid leukemia, so the T cells may come from the graft donor. In this chain, TRBV6-5 is recombined with TRBJ2-1; TRBD2 is possibly the D segment (6 matching bases). The base sequence is TGTGCCAGCCTTACCCGAGGAGGGTCGCCAGCTTCCTACAATGAGCAGTTCTTC. Its protein product is CASLTRGGSPASYNEQFF.